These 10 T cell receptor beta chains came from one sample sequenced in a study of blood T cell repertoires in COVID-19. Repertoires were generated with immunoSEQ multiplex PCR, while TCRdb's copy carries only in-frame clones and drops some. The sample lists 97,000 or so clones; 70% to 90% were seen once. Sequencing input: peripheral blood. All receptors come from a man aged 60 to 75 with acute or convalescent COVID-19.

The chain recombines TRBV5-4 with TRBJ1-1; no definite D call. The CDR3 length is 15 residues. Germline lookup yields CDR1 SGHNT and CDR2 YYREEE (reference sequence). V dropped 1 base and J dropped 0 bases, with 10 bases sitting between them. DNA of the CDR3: TGTGCCAGCAGCTTGTTGGCGGGGTTGAACACTGAAGCTTTCTTT. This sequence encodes CASSLLAGLNTEAFF.

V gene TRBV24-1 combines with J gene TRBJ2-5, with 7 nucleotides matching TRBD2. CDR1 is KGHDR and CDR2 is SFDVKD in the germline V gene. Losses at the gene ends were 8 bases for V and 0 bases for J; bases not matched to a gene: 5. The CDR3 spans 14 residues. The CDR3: CATKASGDQETQYF. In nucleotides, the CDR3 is TGTGCCACCAAGGCTAGCGGCGACCAAGAGACCCAGTACTTC.

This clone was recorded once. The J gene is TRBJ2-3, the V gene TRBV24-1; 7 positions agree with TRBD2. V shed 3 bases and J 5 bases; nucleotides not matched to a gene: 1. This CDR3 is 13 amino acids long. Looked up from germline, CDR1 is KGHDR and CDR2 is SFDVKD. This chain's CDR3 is CATSDPGGDTQYF. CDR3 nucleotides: TGTGCCACCAGTGATCCGGGGGGAGATACGCAGTATTTT.

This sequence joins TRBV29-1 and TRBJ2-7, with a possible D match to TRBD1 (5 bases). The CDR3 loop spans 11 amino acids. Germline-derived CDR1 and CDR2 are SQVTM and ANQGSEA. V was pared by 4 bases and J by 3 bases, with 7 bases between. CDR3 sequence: CSVARDYEQYF. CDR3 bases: TGCAGCGTTGCCAGGGACTACGAGCAGTACTTC.

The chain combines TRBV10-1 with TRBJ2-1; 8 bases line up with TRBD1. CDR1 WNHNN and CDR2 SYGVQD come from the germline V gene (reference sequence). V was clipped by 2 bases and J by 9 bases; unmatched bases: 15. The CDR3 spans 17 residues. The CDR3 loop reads CASSEGLRDRSYGEQFF. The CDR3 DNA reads TGCGCCAGCAGTGAGGGTCTCCGGGACAGGTCCTACGGTGAGCAGTTCTTC.

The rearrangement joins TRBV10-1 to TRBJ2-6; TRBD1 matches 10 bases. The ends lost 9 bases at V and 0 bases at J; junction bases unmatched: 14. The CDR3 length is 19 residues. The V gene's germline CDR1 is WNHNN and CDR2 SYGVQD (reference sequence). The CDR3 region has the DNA TGCGCCAGGAGGGACAGGGGAACTTCGGGGGACTCTGGGGCCAACGTCCTGACTTTC. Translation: CARRDRGTSGDSGANVLTF.

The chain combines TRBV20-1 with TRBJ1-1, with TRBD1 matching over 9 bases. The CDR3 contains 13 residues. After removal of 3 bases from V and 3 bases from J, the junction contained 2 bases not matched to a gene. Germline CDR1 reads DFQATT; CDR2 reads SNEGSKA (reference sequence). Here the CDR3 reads CSASGDRDTEAFF. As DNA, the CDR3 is TGCAGTGCTAGTGGGGACAGGGACACTGAAGCTTTCTTT.

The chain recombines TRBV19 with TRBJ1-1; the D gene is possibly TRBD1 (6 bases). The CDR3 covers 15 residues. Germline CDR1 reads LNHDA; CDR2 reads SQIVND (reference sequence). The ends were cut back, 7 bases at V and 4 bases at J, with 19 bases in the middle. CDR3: CASTLIGGMGTEAFF. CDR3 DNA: TGTGCCAGTACCCTCATAGGGGGTATGGGCACTGAAGCTTTCTTT. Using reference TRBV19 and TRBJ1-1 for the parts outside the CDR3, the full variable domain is DGGITQSPKYLFRKEGQNVTLSCEQNLNHDAMYWYRQDPGQGLRLIYYSQIVNDFQKGDIAEGYSVSREKKESFPLTVTSAQKNPTAFYLCASTLIGGMGTEAFFGQGTRLTVV.

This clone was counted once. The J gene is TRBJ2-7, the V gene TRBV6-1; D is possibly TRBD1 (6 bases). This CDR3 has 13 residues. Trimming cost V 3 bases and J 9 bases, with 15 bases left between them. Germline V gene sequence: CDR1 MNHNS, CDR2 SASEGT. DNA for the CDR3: TGTGCCAGCAGTGATGACAGGTCTACGGGGCAGTACTTC. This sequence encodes CASSDDRSTGQYF.

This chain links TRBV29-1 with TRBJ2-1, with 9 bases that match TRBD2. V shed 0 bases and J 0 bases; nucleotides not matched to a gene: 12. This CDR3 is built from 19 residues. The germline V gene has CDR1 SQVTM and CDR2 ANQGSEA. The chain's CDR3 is CSVEEYPSGAPLSYNEQFF. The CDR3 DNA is TGCAGCGTTGAAGAGTACCCTAGCGGGGCCCCGCTCTCCTACAATGAGCAGTTCTTC.